This T cell receptor beta chain is from a study of T cell responses to AZD1222 COVID-19 vaccine. Study context: Second-dose schedules of about 4 or about 12 weeks were combined. Study-wide results and caveats: Donor demographics were predominantly white British with a female majority; clonal diversity may be underestimated.

On this clone: Antigen unknown.

Sequencing used immunoSEQ multiplex PCR; TCRdb keeps in-frame clones, though not all of them. The repertoire holds under 150,000 clones, with 70% to 90% as singletons. This sequence was found in an adult in good health. The sequenced sample was peripheral blood, obtained on day 0 of AZD1222 vaccination.

The CDR3 loop is CASSLGQGSYEQYF. DNA of the CDR3: TGTGCCAGCAGCTTGGGACAGGGCTCCTACGAGCAGTACTTC. The chain couples TRBV5-4 to TRBJ2-7; 7 nucleotides match TRBD1. The CDR3 consists of 14 residues. The V gene's germline CDR1 is SGHNT and CDR2 YYREEE (reference sequence). V shed 0 bases, J shed 0 bases, and the junction held 0 bases outside the gene matches.